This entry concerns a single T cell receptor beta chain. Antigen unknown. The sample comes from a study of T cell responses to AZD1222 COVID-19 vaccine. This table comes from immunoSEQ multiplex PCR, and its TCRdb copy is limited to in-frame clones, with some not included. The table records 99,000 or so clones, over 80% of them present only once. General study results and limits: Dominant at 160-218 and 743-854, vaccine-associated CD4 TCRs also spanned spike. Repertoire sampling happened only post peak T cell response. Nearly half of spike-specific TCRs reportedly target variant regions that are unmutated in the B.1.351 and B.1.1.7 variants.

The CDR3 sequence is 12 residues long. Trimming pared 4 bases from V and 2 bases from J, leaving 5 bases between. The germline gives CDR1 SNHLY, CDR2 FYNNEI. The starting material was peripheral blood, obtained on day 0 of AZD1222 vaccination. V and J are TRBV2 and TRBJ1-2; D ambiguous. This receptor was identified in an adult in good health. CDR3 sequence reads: CASSGGNYGYTF. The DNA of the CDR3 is TGTGCCAGCAGTGGGGGAAACTATGGCTACACCTTC. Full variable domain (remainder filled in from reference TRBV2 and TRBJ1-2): EPEVTQTPSHQVTQMGQEVILRCVPISNHLYFYWYRQILGQKVEFLVSFYNNEISEKSEIFDDQFSVERPDGSNFTLKIRSTKLEDSAMYFCASSGGNYGYTFGSGTRLTVV.